The 30 T cell receptor beta chains presented below share a single source sample, sequenced in a study of blood T cell repertoires in COVID-19. Assay: immunoSEQ multiplex PCR; the TCRdb copy retains only in-frame clones and omits some. The table includes a few hundred thousand clones, roughly 90% detected once. Sequenced material: peripheral blood. Receptors were obtained from a woman in her 30s with COVID-19, enrolled during active disease.

The CDR3 coding sequence is TGCGCCAGCAGCCTAGGACAGGGTTTAGGCAATGAGCAGTTCTTC. As protein: CASSLGQGLGNEQFF. The chain employs TRBV5-1 and TRBJ2-1; 8 nucleotides match TRBD1. The CDR3 has 15 residues. J was trimmed by 6 bases and V by 4 bases; bases with no gene match: 9. Looked up from germline, CDR1 is SGHRS and CDR2 is YFSETQ.

CDR3 sequence (DNA): TGTGCCAGCAGCACGGACAGCTCCTACAATGAGCAGTTCTTC. Encoded protein: CASSTDSSYNEQFF. This chain joins TRBV21-1 and TRBJ2-1; the D call TRBD1 from the table was never checked on the DNA. TRBV21-1 represents a pseudogene. The CDR3 consists of 14 residues.

This clone was detected a few times. The chain carries TRBV10-2 and TRBJ2-2; D is unresolved. Germline CDR1 and CDR2: WSHSY and SAAADI. The length of the CDR3 is 13 residues. V lost 6 bases, J lost 4 bases, and 9 bases lay in between. DNA for the CDR3: TGCGCCAGCAGCGCCGTAGCCACCGGGGAGCTGTTTTTT. Its protein product is CASSAVATGELFF.

The V call is TRBV30, the J call TRBJ1-2; TRBD1 is a possible D gene (6 bases). Per the germline V gene, CDR1 is GTSNPN and CDR2 is SVGIG (reference sequence). CDR3 length: 15 residues. V dropped 2 bases and J dropped 4 bases, with 17 bases sitting between them. Here the CDR3 DNA reads TGTGCCTGGAGTCCCGAGAGGGGGGGTCGCTATGGCTACACCTTC. This codes for CAWSPERGGRYGYTF.

This clone was detected only once. This sequence joins TRBV15 and TRBJ1-3; a weak D match, TRBD1 (6 bases). The CDR3 is 15 amino acids. Germline CDR1 is LNHNV and CDR2 is YYDKDF (reference sequence). Deletions cut 4 bases from V and 9 bases from J, with 19 bases between. The CDR3: CATSTRRGGRGTIYF. The CDR3 DNA is TGTGCCACCAGCACTCGGAGGGGGGGGCGCGGCACCATATATTTT.

This clone was counted once. V gene TRBV28 combines with J gene TRBJ2-7; D possibly corresponds to TRBD1 (6 bases). Per the germline V gene, CDR1 is MDHEN and CDR2 is SYDVKM. The CDR3 consists of 14 residues. The V end was cut by 5 bases, the J end by 4 bases, with 15 bases between. CDR3 in amino acids: CASSTQGGRYEQYF. The CDR3 DNA follows: TGTGCCAGCAGTACCCAAGGGGGTAGGTACGAGCAGTACTTC. Based on the CDR3 plus reference TRBV28 and TRBJ2-7, the full variable domain is DVKVTQSSRYLVKRTGEKVFLECVQDMDHENMFWYRQDPGLGLRLIYFSYDVKMKEKGDIPEGYSVSREKKERFSLILESASTNQTSMYLCASSTQGGRYEQYFGPGTRLTVT.

The V gene is TRBV15, the J gene TRBJ2-5; D is ambiguous. V was shortened by 0 bases and J by 5 bases, with 4 bases between the two germline ends. Germline V gene lookup returns CDR1 LNHNV and CDR2 YYDKDF (reference sequence). The CDR3 spans 12 residues. The CDR3 DNA sequence: TGTGCCACCAGCAGAGATCGGGAGACCCAGTACTTC. Protein: CATSRDRETQYF.

A few counts support this clone. The chain links TRBV2 to TRBJ2-5, with 7 positions matching TRBD1. This CDR3 contains 15 residues. CDR1 and CDR2 from the germline V gene are SNHLY and FYNNEI. The V segment lost 6 bases and the J segment 6 bases; nucleotides outside the gene matches: 13. DNA of the CDR3: TGTGCCAGCAGGGATTCCGGGGCAGGGGGAAAGACCCAGTACTTC. It translates to CASRDSGAGGKTQYF.

V and J are TRBV6-1 and TRBJ2-2, with D possibly TRBD2 on 6 matching bases. Germline loops: CDR1 MNHNS, CDR2 SASEGT. V lost 2 bases and J lost 4, with 20 bases in between. The CDR3 loop spans 18 amino acids. CDR3 sequence: CASSESRRQTRGTGELFF. In DNA, the CDR3 is TGTGCCAGCAGTGAATCCCGCCGACAGACTAGGGGCACCGGGGAGCTGTTTTTT.

The gene calls are TRBV7-3 and TRBJ2-2; 7 nucleotides align to TRBD2. The CDR3 has 15 amino acids. Germline assignment: CDR1 SGHTA and CDR2 FQGTGA. Trimming at V came to 2 bases and at J to 5 bases, leaving 5 bases not matched to a gene. CDR3 region: CASSLLQGGTGELFF. Written as DNA, the CDR3 is TGTGCCAGCAGCTTACTGCAGGGAGGGACCGGGGAGCTGTTTTTT.

CDR3 bases: TGCGCCAGCAGTTTAGCGGGAGCGGACAATGAGCAGTTCTTC. This encodes CASSLAGADNEQFF. The V call is TRBV10-1, the J call TRBJ2-1; TRBD2 aligns across 9 bases. The germline CDR1 and CDR2 sequences are WNHNN and SYGVQD (reference sequence). Unmatched junction bases numbered 4, after V lost 5 bases and J lost 5 bases. The CDR3 consists of 14 residues.

In its sample, this clone was seen once. The chain employs TRBV28 and TRBJ1-4; 7 bases map to TRBD1. The CDR3 is made up of 14 amino acids. With V trimmed by 6 bases and J by 12 bases, 13 bases remained unmatched. The germline V gene has CDR1 MDHEN and CDR2 SYDVKM. In DNA form, the CDR3 reads TGTGCCAGCAGGACCGGGACAGTCGAGGGTGAACTGTTTTTT. Its translation: CASRTGTVEGELFF.

The V call is TRBV24-1, the J call TRBJ2-5; D perhaps matches TRBD1 (6 bases). The CDR3 totals 14 residues. Germline CDR1 is KGHDR and CDR2 is SFDVKD. V lost 1 base, J lost 7 bases, and 12 bases lay in between. The CDR3 DNA reads as TGTGCCACCAGTGATTTAGGGGGAAGGGGGACCCAGTACTTC. It codes for CATSDLGGRGTQYF.

The gene calls are TRBV30 and TRBJ1-6; 8 bases agree with TRBD1. The J segment lost 10 bases and the V segment lost 3 bases, leaving 5 bases of the junction unmatched. The CDR3 runs to 13 residues. The germline V gene encodes CDR1 GTSNPN and CDR2 SVGIG (reference sequence). Written as DNA, the CDR3 is TGTGCCTGGAGCGGACAGGGAAGGTCACCCCTCCACTTT. It yields the protein CAWSGQGRSPLHF.

The rearrangement joins TRBV4-1 to TRBJ2-7; possible D gene TRBD1, 5 bases. The CDR3 covers 13 residues. Germline loops: CDR1 MGHRA, CDR2 YSYEKL. V was clipped by 3 bases and J by 3 bases, with 9 bases between them. The DNA of the CDR3 is TGCGCCAGCAGCCAGATAACAGGCTACGAGCAGTACTTC. It encodes CASSQITGYEQYF.

The V gene is TRBV5-6, the J gene TRBJ2-3; 7 bases agree with TRBD1. The germline gives CDR1 SGHDT, CDR2 YYEEEE. The CDR3 consists of 12 residues. V lost 2 bases and J lost 9; bases outside the gene matches: 3. CDR3 coding DNA: TGTGCCAGCAGCTTTTCAGGGGGAACGCAGTATTTT. As protein: CASSFSGGTQYF. Using reference TRBV5-6 and TRBJ2-3 for the parts outside the CDR3, the full variable domain is DAGVTQSPTHLIKTRGQQVTLRCSPKSGHDTVSWYQQALGQGPQFIFQYYEEEERQRGNFPDRFSGHQFPNYSSELNVNALLLGDSALYLCASSFSGGTQYFGPGTRLTVL.

The rearrangement uses TRBV21-1 and TRBJ2-7; TRBD2 reflects the table's D call only, with no check against the DNA. TRBV21-1 is labeled a pseudogene. The CDR3 length is 13 residues. CDR3 amino acids: CASSKAPAGEQYF. CDR3 in DNA: TGTGCCAGCAGCAAAGCGCCGGCGGGGGAGCAGTACTTC.

The V and J genes are TRBV19 and TRBJ2-7, with 10 bases identical to TRBD2. The CDR3 sequence is 16 residues long. Unmatched junction bases numbered 8, after V lost 2 bases and J lost 4 bases. Germline V gene data show CDR1 as LNHDA and CDR2 as SQIVND (reference sequence). The CDR3 DNA sequence: TGTGCCAGTAGTATAAGGGGGACTAGCGACCAATACGAGCAGTACTTC. It encodes CASSIRGTSDQYEQYF.

The chain combines TRBV4-1 with TRBJ1-1; 8 positions match TRBD1. CDR1 MGHRA and CDR2 YSYEKL come from the germline V gene. This CDR3 contains 14 residues. Trimming took 3 bases from V and 1 from J; bases not matched to a gene: 1. CDR3 nucleotide sequence: TGCGCCAGCAGCCAGACAGGGGCGAACACTGAAGCTTTCTTT. This codes for CASSQTGANTEAFF.

The rearrangement links TRBV29-1 to TRBJ2-7, with 11 bases aligning to TRBD2. Germline V lookup: CDR1 SQVTM, CDR2 ANQGSEA. J lost 9 bases, V lost 3 bases, and 7 bases had no gene match. CDR3 length: 13 residues. The CDR3 reads CSVDISGLAGQYF. The CDR3 DNA follows: TGCAGCGTTGATATTTCTGGACTAGCGGGGCAGTACTTC.

The V and J genes are TRBV5-8 and TRBJ1-2, with a weak D call TRBD1 (6 bases). V lost 7 bases, J lost 0 bases, and 13 bases lay in between. Per the germline V gene, CDR1 is SGHTS and CDR2 is YDEGEE. This CDR3 has 14 amino acids. CDR3 bases: TGTGCCAGCGGAAGGGACATCCCTAACTATGGCTACACCTTC. It codes for CASGRDIPNYGYTF.

The chain is built from TRBV7-6 and TRBJ2-7; 8 positions agree with TRBD1. Per germline, CDR1 SGHVS and CDR2 FNYEAQ. The CDR3 runs 15 residues. The trim removed 5 bases at V and 7 bases at J, leaving 13 bases unmatched. CDR3 sequence (DNA): TGTGCCAGCAGCCTGACAGGGGCTCCTCCGCGGGAGCAGTACTTC. It is translated as CASSLTGAPPREQYF.

The chain has TRBV11-3 and TRBJ2-5; D gene unclear. Trimming stripped 4 bases from V and 0 bases from J, with 6 bases between. Germline values: CDR1 SGHNT, CDR2 YENEEA. This CDR3 contains 13 residues. CDR3 nucleotides: TGTGCCAGCAGCTCCGGGTACCAAGAGACCCAGTACTTC. Encoded protein: CASSSGYQETQYF. The full variable domain, rest sourced from reference TRBV11-3 and TRBJ2-5, is EAGVVQSPRYKIIEKKQPVAFWCNPISGHNTLYWYLQNLGQGPELLIRYENEEAVDDSQLPKDRFSAERLKGVDSTLKIQPAELGDSAVYLCASSSGYQETQYFGPGTRLLVL.

The V and J genes are TRBV10-2 and TRBJ2-2; TRBD2 matches at 14 bases. CDR1 WSHSY and CDR2 SAAADI come from the germline V gene. With V trimmed by 6 bases and J by 4 bases, 7 bases remained unmatched. This CDR3 is 17 amino acids long. Here the CDR3 reads CASSGLAGGASTGELFF. CDR3 coding DNA: TGCGCCAGCAGCGGACTAGCGGGAGGCGCTAGCACCGGGGAGCTGTTTTTT.

The chain employs TRBV5-1 and TRBJ2-7, with 7 bases identical to TRBD1. The trim removed 3 bases at V and 2 bases at J, leaving 5 bases unmatched. The CDR3 totals 14 residues. Germline values: CDR1 SGHRS, CDR2 YFSETQ. In DNA, the CDR3 is TGCGCCAGCAGCTCTTCGACAGGGACCTACGAGCAGTACTTC. It encodes CASSSSTGTYEQYF.

CDR3 in amino acids: CASSPLASRTDTQYF. CDR3 bases: TGTGCCAGCAGCCCTCTAGCGAGTCGCACAGATACGCAGTATTTT. V and J are TRBV2 and TRBJ2-3; tentative D call: TRBD2 (6 bases). V was shortened by 6 bases and J by 1 base, with 14 bases between the two germline ends. There are 15 residues in the CDR3. Germline CDR1 SNHLY, CDR2 FYNNEI.

This clone was detected only once. V usage is TRBV28 and J usage is TRBJ2-2, with D unclear. This CDR3 has 14 amino acids. The germline gives CDR1 MDHEN, CDR2 SYDVKM. Trimming cost V 3 bases and J 5 bases, with 10 bases left between them. CDR3 region: CASSFAVLTGELFF. The CDR3 DNA follows: TGTGCCAGCAGTTTCGCTGTCCTAACCGGGGAGCTGTTTTTT.

In this sample, this clone turned up a few times. This chain links TRBV30 with TRBJ1-1; the match to TRBD1 covers 9 bases. Per the germline V gene, CDR1 is GTSNPN and CDR2 is SVGIG (reference sequence). The V segment lost 2 bases and the J segment 5 bases; nucleotides outside the gene matches: 15. CDR3 length: 17 amino acids. CDR3 sequence reads: CAWSHWPRGTGRTEAFF. CDR3 bases: TGTGCCTGGAGTCATTGGCCCCGAGGGACAGGGAGGACTGAAGCTTTCTTT. The variable domain in full, completed from reference TRBV30 and TRBJ1-1, reads SQTIHQWPATLVQPVGSPLSLECTVEGTSNPNLYWYRQAAGRGLQLLFYSVGIGQISSEVPQNLSASRPQDRQFILSSKKLLLSDSGFYLCAWSHWPRGTGRTEAFFGQGTRLTVV.

The V and J genes are TRBV6-6 and TRBJ1-5; D is undetermined. Germline CDR1 is MNHNY and CDR2 is SVGAGI (reference sequence). V lost 5 bases and J lost 0, with 14 bases in between. This CDR3 is 16 amino acids long. The CDR3: CASSRGLGRSNQPQHF. The CDR3 DNA is TGTGCCAGCAGTCGAGGCTTGGGCCGTAGCAATCAGCCCCAGCATTTT.

The chain combines TRBV28 with TRBJ1-1; a possible D gene is TRBD1 (6 bases). Trimming shortened V by 5 bases and J by 1 base, and 11 bases separated the two germline ends. Germline values: CDR1 MDHEN, CDR2 SYDVKM. The CDR3 is 14 amino acids. Written as DNA, the CDR3 is TGTGCCAGCAGTCCTGGACAGACGAACACTGAAGCTTTCTTT. Translating gives CASSPGQTNTEAFF.